Each of the 21 T cell receptor beta chains below was sequenced from the same sample in a study of CD8 T cells in ankylosing spondylitis. General study results and limits: Among TCR beta sequences, a motif of roughly 8 highly homologous variants appeared characteristic of ankylosing spondylitis blood.

MiXCR, run by TCRdb on the 5' RACE reads, gives a single entry per CDR3 protein. The sample contains fewer than 500,000 distinct CDR3 sequences, 20% to 25% of which appear only once. Their recognized antigens are unknown. Input material: blood, either unsorted or a sorted T cell fraction (not recorded which). Receptor source: a male donor with ankylosing spondylitis.

This chain uses TRBV6-6 with TRBJ2-2; 7 nucleotides align to TRBD1. This CDR3 has 13 amino acids. V was clipped by 7 bases and J by 5 bases; unmatched bases: 4. Per germline, CDR1 MNHNY and CDR2 SVGAGI (reference sequence). CDR3 sequence reads: CASNPTGTGELFF. CDR3 sequence (DNA): TGTGCCAGCAACCCGACAGGGACCGGGGAGCTGTTTTTT.

This clonotype was recorded only once. The chain couples TRBV5-1 to TRBJ2-7, with 14 bases matching TRBD2. This CDR3 has 16 residues. Losses at the gene ends were 0 bases for V and 3 bases for J; bases not matched to a gene: 2. CDR1 SGHRS and CDR2 YFSETQ come from the germline V gene. CDR3 sequence: CASSLVGLAGGYEQYF. As DNA, the CDR3 is TGCGCCAGCAGCTTGGTCGGACTAGCGGGAGGCTACGAGCAGTACTTC.

V gene TRBV18 combines with J gene TRBJ2-5, with 8 bases lining up with TRBD1. The CDR3 extends over 15 amino acids. Germline CDR1 reads KGHSH; CDR2 reads LQKENI. Unmatched junction bases numbered 8, after V lost 3 bases and J lost 5 bases. DNA for the CDR3: TGTGCCAGCTCACCTTCGACAGGGGTCAGGGAGACCCAGTACTTC. It yields the protein CASSPSTGVRETQYF.

The rearrangement links TRBV11-3 to TRBJ2-2; the D gene is possibly TRBD1 (6 bases). There are 15 residues in the CDR3. CDR1 SGHNT and CDR2 YENEEA come from the germline V gene. V lost 5 bases and J lost 3, with 13 bases in between. The CDR3 DNA sequence: TGTGCCAGCAGCAAGACAGGTCTGGACACCGGGGAGCTGTTTTTT. Protein: CASSKTGLDTGELFF. Looking up the rest from reference TRBV11-3 and TRBJ2-2 gives the full variable domain: EAGVVQSPRYKIIEKKQPVAFWCNPISGHNTLYWYLQNLGQGPELLIRYENEEAVDDSQLPKDRFSAERLKGVDSTLKIQPAELGDSAVYLCASSKTGLDTGELFFGEGSRLTVL.

The rearrangement uses TRBV27 and TRBJ2-1; 8 bases agree with TRBD2. The ends lost 4 bases at V and 8 bases at J; junction bases unmatched: 13. The CDR3 consists of 16 residues. Germline CDR1 MNHEY, CDR2 SMNVEV (reference sequence). The chain's CDR3 is CASSSVRSGSGDEQFF. For the CDR3, the DNA is TGTGCCAGCAGTTCCGTCCGAAGCGGGAGCGGCGATGAGCAGTTCTTC.

The V and J genes are TRBV20-1 and TRBJ1-1, with 9 bases matching TRBD1. The CDR3 is 12 residues long. Trimming at V came to 5 bases and at J to 10 bases, leaving 8 bases not matched to a gene. Germline V gene sequence: CDR1 DFQATT, CDR2 SNEGSKA (reference sequence). The CDR3 is CSAFRQGVGAFF. CDR3 sequence (DNA): TGCAGTGCTTTCCGACAGGGGGTTGGAGCTTTCTTT.

V usage is TRBV20-1 and J usage is TRBJ2-3; weak D call: TRBD1 (6 bases). V lost 6 bases and J 3 bases, leaving 7 bases between the germline ends. This CDR3 contains 11 residues. The V gene's germline CDR1 is DFQATT and CDR2 SNEGSKA (reference sequence). The CDR3 DNA reads TGCAGTGCAAGGGGGACAGATACGCAGTATTTT. Protein: CSARGTDTQYF.

This chain joins TRBV20-1 and TRBJ2-3; D possibly corresponds to TRBD2 (5 bases). This CDR3 has 15 amino acids. CDR1 and CDR2 (germline): DFQATT, SNEGSKA (reference sequence). The V end lost 6 bases, the J end lost 2 bases, and 18 bases lay between the germline ends. CDR3 sequence reads: CSARDSRRPTDTQYF. CDR3 bases: TGCAGTGCAAGGGATTCCCGGAGGCCCACAGATACGCAGTATTTT.

This clonotype was found a few times. The V gene is TRBV7-9, the J gene TRBJ2-7; 7 bases align to TRBD2. The germline CDR1 and CDR2 sequences are SEHNR and FQNEAQ (reference sequence). V lost 5 bases and J lost 0; bases outside the gene matches: 7. This CDR3 region has 15 residues. DNA of the CDR3: TGTGCCAGCAGCACGAGCGGGAAAGTCTCCTACGAGCAGTACTTC. Its protein product is CASSTSGKVSYEQYF.

The V and J genes are TRBV11-1 and TRBJ2-3; the match to TRBD2 covers 7 bases. This CDR3 region has 18 residues. The germline V gene has CDR1 SGHAT and CDR2 FQDESV (reference sequence). Trimming took 2 bases from V and 0 from J; bases not matched to a gene: 11. The CDR3 loop is CASSLPGGGTASTDTQYF. CDR3 in DNA: TGTGCCAGCAGCTTACCAGGCGGGGGAACCGCTAGCACAGATACGCAGTATTTT.

This clonotype was seen a handful of times. The J gene is TRBJ2-1, the V gene TRBV7-4, with D unclear. The V gene lost 1 base and the J gene lost 4 bases, with 26 bases spanning the gap. The CDR3 has 20 amino acids. The germline CDR1 and CDR2 sequences are SGHVT and SQSDAQ. CDR3 loop: CASSLDVGFFPPVGYNEQFF. The CDR3 region has the DNA TGTGCCAGCAGCTTAGACGTGGGCTTTTTCCCCCCAGTGGGATACAATGAGCAGTTCTTC.

This clonotype was detected only a few times. The chain uses TRBV29-1 and TRBJ2-3; 7 positions match TRBD2. After removal of 3 bases from V and 1 base from J, the junction contained 7 bases not matched to a gene. The CDR3 contains 15 residues. CDR1 is SQVTM, CDR2 ANQGSEA, per germline. The CDR3 nucleotides read TGCAGCGTTGAGTCCCGACGGGGGGGCACAGATACGCAGTATTTT. Its protein product is CSVESRRGGTDTQYF.

In this sample, this clonotype turned up a few times. The chain is built from TRBV4-3 and TRBJ2-3, with 7 bases that match TRBD2. V shed 1 base, J shed 1 base, and the junction held 8 bases outside the gene matches. This CDR3 is 17 amino acids long. The germline V gene has CDR1 LGHNA and CDR2 YSLEER. CDR3 loop: CASSQAVAGEGTDTQYF. CDR3 DNA: TGCGCCAGCAGCCAAGCAGTCGCGGGAGAGGGCACAGATACGCAGTATTTT.

The rearrangement links TRBV10-3 to TRBJ2-2, with 7 bases matching TRBD1. Unmatched junction bases numbered 3, after V lost 5 bases and J lost 0 bases. Germline values: CDR1 ENHRY, CDR2 SYGVKD. The CDR3 spans 15 residues. The CDR3: CAISTGEANTGELFF. The CDR3 DNA reads as TGTGCCATCAGTACAGGGGAAGCGAACACCGGGGAGCTGTTTTTT.

The chain employs TRBV20-1 and TRBJ1-1, with TRBD1 matching over 7 bases. The J segment lost 0 bases and the V segment lost 6 bases, leaving 10 bases of the junction unmatched. In germline, CDR1 is DFQATT, CDR2 SNEGSKA (reference sequence). CDR3 size: 15 residues. The CDR3 DNA reads as TGCAGTGCCTTTACAGGGGAAGGAATGAACACTGAAGCTTTCTTT. Protein sequence: CSAFTGEGMNTEAFF.

This clonotype occurred once. CDR3 nucleotides: TGCGCCAGCAGCATAGGGGTACTAGCAAATGAGCAGTTCTTC. Protein: CASSIGVLANEQFF. V is TRBV5-1 and J is TRBJ2-1, with D possibly TRBD2 on 6 matching bases. Germline assignment: CDR1 SGHRS and CDR2 YFSETQ. The ends were cut back, 4 bases at V and 7 bases at J, with 15 bases in the middle. The CDR3 is made up of 14 amino acids.

V is TRBV11-2 and J is TRBJ2-1; the match to TRBD2 covers 9 bases. From germline, CDR1 is SGHAT and CDR2 FQNNGV. The CDR3 totals 13 residues. V shed 5 bases and J 16 bases; nucleotides not matched to a gene: 12. CDR3 coding DNA: TGTGCCAGCAGCCTAAGGTCCGGGACTAGCTATTTCTTC. Its protein is CASSLRSGTSYFF.

The V gene is TRBV12-3 or TRBV12-4, the J gene TRBJ2-4; D is perhaps TRBD2 (6 bases). Trimming pared 5 bases from V and 5 bases from J, leaving 19 bases between. CDR3 length equals 16 residues. The CDR3 DNA follows: TGTGCCAGCAGTCCGGTCCTCGGAGGGCCCCAAAACATTCAGTACTTC. This codes for CASSPVLGGPQNIQYF.

The chain uses TRBV7-9 and TRBJ2-5, with 12 bases that match TRBD2. V lost 5 bases to trimming and J lost 5 bases; unmatched junction nucleotides: 6. The V gene's germline CDR1 is SEHNR and CDR2 FQNEAQ (reference sequence). This CDR3 is 15 amino acids long. The CDR3 loop reads CASSKTSGSQETQYF. The CDR3 DNA sequence: TGTGCCAGCAGCAAGACTAGCGGGAGCCAGGAGACCCAGTACTTC.

In its sample, this clonotype was seen a few times. V and J are TRBV7-8 and TRBJ2-7; the D gene is possibly TRBD2 (7 bases). Germline-derived CDR1 and CDR2 are SGHVS and FQNEAQ. The CDR3 runs to 18 residues. V was clipped by 5 bases and J by 0 bases, with 23 bases between them. In nucleotides, the CDR3 is TGTGCCAGCAGCCCACGGATTATGGGGGGCGGGAGCTCCTACGAGCAGTACTTC. Translated: CASSPRIMGGGSSYEQYF.

This clonotype showed up just a few times. V is TRBV7-2 and J is TRBJ2-7; TRBD2 might be the D (6 bases). Germline values: CDR1 SGHTA, CDR2 FQGNSA. The germline V and J ends were trimmed by 4 bases and 7 bases, with 11 bases remaining between them. This CDR3 has 12 residues. The CDR3 region has the DNA TGTGCCAGCAGCTACCCAGGGAGGGAGCAGTACTTC. Translating gives CASSYPGREQYF.